A single sample is the source of the 23 T cell receptor beta chains below, sequenced in a study of blood T cells in healthy people across ages. It was with a sample-barcoded 5' primer and a J-beta primer mix that a second PCR of roughly 7 to 12 cycles was run. One entry per CDR3 protein results from TCRdb running MiXCR on the 5' RACE reads. The data contain fewer than 800,000 distinct CDR3 sequences, about 32% of them singletons. Specimen: blood. Receptors were obtained from a woman aged 80 or over in good health.

The chain carries TRBV15 and TRBJ1-3; no reliable D call. Germline CDR1 is LNHNV and CDR2 is YYDKDF (reference sequence). The CDR3 runs 16 residues. Trimming stripped 0 bases from V and 0 bases from J, with 9 bases between. CDR3: CATSRDRRVSGNTIYF. The CDR3 region has the DNA TGTGCCACCAGCAGAGATCGAAGAGTCTCTGGAAACACCATATATTTT.

This clonotype was detected ten times or more. The chain uses TRBV20-1 and TRBJ2-7; D gene ambiguous. V lost 0 bases and J 5 bases, leaving 14 bases between the germline ends. The CDR3 has 14 amino acids. Germline assignment: CDR1 DFQATT and CDR2 SNEGSKA (reference sequence). CDR3 nucleotide sequence: TGCAGTGCTAGAGAGAGCAATTCGCCCCACGAGCAGTACTTC. Protein: CSARESNSPHEQYF.

For this clonotype: One end of the junction fails to match germline, which may point to a read error. This chain joins TRBV7-9 and TRBJ1-1; perhaps TRBD1 as D (5 bases). CDR3 length equals 14 residues. From germline, CDR1 is SEHNR and CDR2 FQNEAQ (reference sequence). CDR3 sequence: CASSLVSRDGEAFF. The CDR3 region has the DNA TGCGCCAGCAGCTTGGTTAGCAGGGATGGTGAAGCTTTCTTT.

The table lists this clonotype with a few counts. The chain recombines TRBV27 with TRBJ1-1; 8 bases align to TRBD1. Trimming took 4 bases from V and 0 from J; bases not matched to a gene: 10. The CDR3 has 17 amino acids. Germline V gene data show CDR1 as MNHEY and CDR2 as SMNVEV (reference sequence). CDR3 sequence (DNA): TGTGCCAGCAGTTCAAACGTCGGGGACAGGTTGAACACTGAAGCTTTCTTT. Protein product: CASSSNVGDRLNTEAFF.

V usage is TRBV7-2 and J usage is TRBJ2-3, with 10 bases that match TRBD2. J gave up 7 bases and V 0 bases, and 7 bases lay outside the gene matches. The length of the CDR3 is 16 residues. The germline gives CDR1 SGHTA, CDR2 FQGNSA. CDR3 amino acids: CASSLAGSGGANTQYF. CDR3 DNA sequence: TGTGCCAGCAGCTTAGCGGGAAGCGGGGGGGCTAATACGCAGTATTTT. The entire variable domain, with the rest obtained from reference TRBV7-2 and TRBJ2-3, is as follows: GAGVSQSPSNKVTEKGKDVELRCDPISGHTALYWYRQSLGQGLEFLIYFQGNSAPDKSGLPSDRFSAERTGGSVSTLTIQRTQQEDSAVYLCASSLAGSGGANTQYFGPGTRLTVL.

This clonotype was counted a few times. The chain links TRBV19 to TRBJ2-1, with TRBD1 identical over 10 bases. Germline CDR1 is LNHDA and CDR2 is SQIVND (reference sequence). This CDR3 is built from 17 residues. V gave up 6 bases and J gave up 5 bases; unmatched junction bases: 13. Written as DNA, the CDR3 is TGTGCCAGTAGCCCGGACCCCGGGACAGGGGACCACAATGAGCAGTTCTTC. This gives the protein CASSPDPGTGDHNEQFF.

This clonotype was counted ten times or more. The V and J genes are TRBV5-6 and TRBJ2-7; D assignment may be TRBD1 or TRBD2 (5 bases each). V was cut by 4 bases and J by 3 bases, with 17 bases left in between. Germline values: CDR1 SGHDT, CDR2 YYEEEE. The CDR3 loop spans 15 amino acids. CDR3 in amino acids: CASSQKPGTIYEQYF. The CDR3 DNA follows: TGTGCCAGCAGCCAAAAACCAGGGACCATCTACGAGCAGTACTTC. Using reference TRBV5-6 and TRBJ2-7 for the parts outside the CDR3, the full variable domain is DAGVTQSPTHLIKTRGQQVTLRCSPKSGHDTVSWYQQALGQGPQFIFQYYEEEERQRGNFPDRFSGHQFPNYSSELNVNALLLGDSALYLCASSQKPGTIYEQYFGPGTRLTVT.

A remark on this clonotype: A read error may be the cause here, since a much bigger clone is one base away. The chain combines TRBV5-1 with TRBJ2-3, with 7 bases fitting TRBD1. Germline CDR1 and CDR2: SGHRS and YFSETQ. The CDR3 extends over 15 amino acids. This CDR3 is CASSLVQGRTGTQYF. CDR3 sequence (DNA): TGCGCCAGCAGCTTGGTACAGGGAAGGACAGGTACGCAGTATTTT.

This clonotype was seen many times. The V and J genes are TRBV6-2 or TRBV6-3 and TRBJ2-6, with 8 bases identical to TRBD1. The CDR3 totals 20 residues. Germline CDR1 reads MNHEY; CDR2 reads SVGEGT. Trimming took 6 bases from V and 0 from J; bases not matched to a gene: 16. The CDR3 nucleotides are TGTGCCAGCAGCTCCACTCCTCCGGGACAGGTCCCCTCTGGGGCCAACGTCCTGACTTTC. It specifies CASSSTPPGQVPSGANVLTF.

This clonotype was detected ten times or more. The genes are TRBV29-1 and TRBJ2-1, with D possibly TRBD2 on 5 matching bases. The CDR3 is 11 amino acids. V lost 7 bases and J 5 bases, leaving 9 bases between the germline ends. CDR1 SQVTM and CDR2 ANQGSEA come from the germline V gene. This CDR3 reads CSAEGDNEQFF. The CDR3 DNA sequence: TGCAGCGCCGAGGGCGACAATGAGCAGTTCTTC.

On this clonotype itself: A read error may explain this, as a much larger clone is one base away. V is TRBV12-3 or TRBV12-4 and J is TRBJ2-3, with 8 positions matching TRBD1. The CDR3 extends over 15 amino acids. In DNA, the CDR3 is TGTGCCAGCAGTTTATCGGGACAGGCAACAGATGCGCAGTATTTT. Translation gives CASSLSGQATDAQYF.

This clonotype was counted at least ten times. The chain's CDR3 is CASSPWTGGAGYTF. CDR3 bases: TGTGCCAGCAGCCCCTGGACAGGAGGGGCTGGCTACACCTTC. The chain joins TRBV7-2 to TRBJ1-2; TRBD1 aligns across 7 bases. The CDR3 has 14 residues. Germline V gene sequence: CDR1 SGHTA, CDR2 FQGNSA. Unmatched junction bases numbered 10, after V lost 5 bases and J lost 7 bases. Variable domain in full (rest from reference TRBV7-2 and TRBJ1-2): GAGVSQSPSNKVTEKGKDVELRCDPISGHTALYWYRQSLGQGLEFLIYFQGNSAPDKSGLPSDRFSAERTGGSVSTLTIQRTQQEDSAVYLCASSPWTGGAGYTFGSGTRLTVV.

This clonotype appeared many times. This chain joins TRBV9 and TRBJ2-3; TRBD1 agrees at 7 bases. The length of the CDR3 is 14 residues. V trimming: 3 bases; J trimming: 3 bases; junction bases outside the gene matches: 4. The V gene's germline CDR1 is SGDLS and CDR2 YYNGEE. The CDR3 DNA sequence: TGTGCCAGCAGCGAGACAGGGTCGACAGATACGCAGTATTTT. Its protein product is CASSETGSTDTQYF.

This chain uses TRBV20-1 with TRBJ2-3, with D perhaps being TRBD1 or TRBD2 (5 bases each). The germline CDR1 and CDR2 sequences are DFQATT and SNEGSKA (reference sequence). The V end lost 5 bases, the J end lost 2 bases, and 14 bases lay between the germline ends. There are 14 residues in the CDR3. CDR3 in amino acids: CSAETGRFTDTQYF. The CDR3 nucleotides are TGCAGTGCTGAAACGGGACGGTTCACAGATACGCAGTATTTT.

In its sample, this clonotype was seen many times. The chain links TRBV5-6 to TRBJ1-2; TRBD1 matches at 7 bases. Per the germline V gene, CDR1 is SGHDT and CDR2 is YYEEEE. This CDR3 comprises 13 residues. After removal of 3 bases from V and 4 bases from J, the junction contained 3 bases not matched to a gene. The CDR3 spells CASSSGQFYGYTF. The CDR3 DNA is TGTGCCAGCAGCTCGGGACAGTTCTATGGCTACACCTTC.

The V and J genes are TRBV5-1 and TRBJ2-3, with 7 bases fitting TRBD1. Germline trimming cut 3 bases from V and 1 base from J; bases unmatched to any gene: 14. The germline V gene encodes CDR1 SGHRS and CDR2 YFSETQ. The CDR3 runs to 18 residues. This CDR3 reads CASSSPGGKHQRTDTQYF. The DNA for the CDR3 is TGCGCCAGCAGCTCCCCAGGGGGAAAACACCAGCGCACAGATACGCAGTATTTT.

Concerning this clonotype itself: This may stem from a read error, because a much larger clone lies one nucleotide away. The chain is built from TRBV20-1 and TRBJ2-7; TRBD1 matches at 10 bases. The DNA matches TRBJ2-4 better at its end, which makes the J call doubtful. CDR1 is DFQATT, CDR2 SNEGSKA, per germline (reference sequence). The CDR3 is 13 residues long. The CDR3 loop is CSAGGGQGNIQYF. In DNA, the CDR3 is TGCAGTGCTGGGGGGGGACAGGGGAACATTCAGTACTTC.

This clonotype was counted between two and nine times. The chain is built from TRBV7-2 and TRBJ1-4, with 7 bases that match TRBD1. CDR1 and CDR2 (germline): SGHTA, FQGNSA. CDR3 length: 15 amino acids. The V segment lost 5 bases and the J segment 5 bases; nucleotides outside the gene matches: 8. The CDR3 bases are TGTGCCAGCAGCGCCTGGGGGACAGTCAATGAAAAACTGTTTTTT. Its translation: CASSAWGTVNEKLFF.

This clonotype has ten or more counts. The chain couples TRBV7-8 to TRBJ2-7; a weak D match, TRBD2 (5 bases). This CDR3 is built from 14 residues. V was pared by 5 bases and J by 2 bases, with 13 bases between. Germline CDR1 is SGHVS and CDR2 is FQNEAQ. This chain's CDR3 is CASSPSEGPYEQYF. In DNA, the CDR3 is TGTGCCAGCAGCCCCTCCGAGGGTCCCTACGAGCAGTACTTC.

The chain links TRBV13 to TRBJ1-3, with 9 bases matching TRBD1. CDR1 is PRHDT, CDR2 FYEKMQ, per germline (reference sequence). This CDR3 has 17 amino acids. The ends lost 2 bases at V and 2 bases at J; junction bases unmatched: 7. The CDR3 nucleotides are TGTGCCAGCAGCTTACGGGACAGGGACAAGGCTGGAAACACCATATATTTT. Protein: CASSLRDRDKAGNTIYF.

This clonotype was counted at least ten times. The chain employs TRBV5-1 and TRBJ2-3, with 7 bases matching TRBD1. Germline V gives CDR1 SGHRS, CDR2 YFSETQ. The J segment lost 2 bases and the V segment lost 0 bases, leaving 6 bases of the junction unmatched. This CDR3 region has 16 residues. Here the CDR3 reads CASSLAGQQLTDTQYF. In DNA, the CDR3 is TGCGCCAGCAGCTTGGCGGGACAGCAACTCACAGATACGCAGTATTTT. Supplemented by reference TRBV5-1 and TRBJ2-3, the full variable domain reads KAGVTQTPRYLIKTRGQQVTLSCSPISGHRSVSWYQQTPGQGLQFLFEYFSETQRNKGNFPGRFSGRQFSNSRSEMNVSTLELGDSALYLCASSLAGQQLTDTQYFGPGTRLTVL.

This clonotype was detected a few times. The chain uses TRBV11-3 and TRBJ2-1; D gene uncertain. This CDR3 is built from 14 residues. Germline lookup yields CDR1 SGHNT and CDR2 YENEEA. With 0 bases removed from V and 3 bases from J, the gap between germline ends came to 6 bases. The CDR3 nucleotides are TGTGCCAGCAGCTTAGATCCGGGCTACAATGAGCAGTTCTTC. Residues: CASSLDPGYNEQFF.

The gene calls are TRBV9 and TRBJ2-7; no definite D call. V lost 0 bases and J 7 bases, leaving 17 bases between the germline ends. The germline V gene encodes CDR1 SGDLS and CDR2 YYNGEE. The CDR3 is 15 amino acids. Here the CDR3 DNA reads TGTGCCAGCAGCGTAGAAGGATCACCTCGTTGGGAGCAGTACTTC. It encodes CASSVEGSPRWEQYF.